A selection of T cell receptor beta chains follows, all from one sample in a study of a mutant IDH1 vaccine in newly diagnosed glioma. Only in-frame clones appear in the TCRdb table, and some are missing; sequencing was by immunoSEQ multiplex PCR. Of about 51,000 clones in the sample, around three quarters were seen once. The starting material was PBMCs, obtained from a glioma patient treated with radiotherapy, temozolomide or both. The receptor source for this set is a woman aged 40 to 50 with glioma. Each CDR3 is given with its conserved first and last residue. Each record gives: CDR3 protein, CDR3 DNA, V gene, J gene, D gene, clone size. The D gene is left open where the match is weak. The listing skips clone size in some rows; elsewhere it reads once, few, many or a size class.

CDR3 protein: CATSRGWPDTGELFF; CDR3 DNA: TGTGCCACCAGCAGAGGGTGGCCAGACACCGGGGAGCTGTTTTTT; V gene: TRBV15; J gene: TRBJ2-2; D gene: .; clone size: .
CDR3 protein: CASSDRFGTQYF; CDR3 DNA: TGCGCCAGCAGCGACAGATTCGGGACCCAGTACTTC; V gene: TRBV5-1; J gene: TRBJ2-5; D gene: .; clone size: .
CDR3 protein: CASSLIVGGTPYGYTF; CDR3 DNA: TGTGCCAGCAGCTTGATAGTCGGAGGGACCCCCTATGGCTACACCTTC; V gene: TRBV5-6; J gene: TRBJ1-2; D gene: .; clone size: once
CDR3 protein: CSGENTEAFF; CDR3 DNA: TGCAGCGGGGAGAACACTGAAGCTTTCTTT; V gene: TRBV29-1; J gene: TRBJ1-1; D gene: .; clone size: .
CDR3 protein: CARPIGGKGDTDTQYF; CDR3 DNA: TGTGCCAGGCCAATAGGGGGAAAAGGGGATACAGATACGCAGTATTTT; V gene: TRBV19; J gene: TRBJ2-3; D gene: .; clone size: .
CDR3 protein: CASSLAAGLNTEAFF; CDR3 DNA: TGTGCCAGCAGCTTAGCGGCAGGGTTGAACACTGAAGCTTTCTTT; V gene: TRBV7-2; J gene: TRBJ1-1; D gene: .; clone size: .
CDR3 protein: CASSPGQVWRTEAFF; CDR3 DNA: TGCGCCAGCAGCCCAGGACAGGTTTGGCGAACTGAAGCTTTCTTT; V gene: TRBV5-1; J gene: TRBJ1-1; D gene: TRBD1; clone size: few
CDR3 protein: CASSLGGPEAFF; CDR3 DNA: TGTGCCAGCAGCTTAGGGGGGCCTGAAGCTTTCTTT; V gene: TRBV11-2; J gene: TRBJ1-1; D gene: .; clone size: few
CDR3 protein: CASSPMNADTQYF; CDR3 DNA: TGTGCCAGCAGCCCCATGAACGCAGATACGCAGTATTTT; V gene: TRBV5-6; J gene: TRBJ2-3; D gene: .; clone size: .
CDR3 protein: CASSQLAGSYNEQFF; CDR3 DNA: TGCGCCAGCAGCCAACTAGCGGGCTCCTACAATGAGCAGTTCTTC; V gene: TRBV5-1; J gene: TRBJ2-1; D gene: TRBD2; clone size: .
CDR3 protein: CASSSTGHNGEKLFF; CDR3 DNA: TGTGCCAGCAGCTCCACGGGACACAATGGTGAAAAACTGTTTTTT; V gene: TRBV5-4; J gene: TRBJ1-4; D gene: .; clone size: .
CDR3 protein: CASSIDGFPYYGYTF; CDR3 DNA: TGTGCCAGTAGTATCGACGGGTTCCCCTACTATGGCTACACCTTC; V gene: TRBV19; J gene: TRBJ1-2; D gene: .; clone size: .
CDR3 protein: CASSLWGIGGDNYGYTF; CDR3 DNA: TGCGCCAGCAGCTTGTGGGGGATCGGGGGAGATAACTATGGCTACACCTTC; V gene: TRBV5-1; J gene: TRBJ1-2; D gene: .; clone size: once
CDR3 protein: CASSLGHRTVNTEAFF; CDR3 DNA: TGTGCCAGCAGCTTGGGCCATCGGACAGTTAACACTGAAGCTTTCTTT; V gene: TRBV5-6; J gene: TRBJ1-1; D gene: .; clone size: .
CDR3 protein: CASSSGELFF; CDR3 DNA: TGTGCCAGCAGTTCCGGGGAGCTGTTTTTT; V gene: TRBV25-1; J gene: TRBJ2-2; D gene: .; clone size: .
CDR3 protein: CASRVTGTNTGELFF; CDR3 DNA: TGTGCCAGTAGAGTGACAGGGACGAACACCGGGGAGCTGTTTTTT; V gene: TRBV19; J gene: TRBJ2-2; D gene: TRBD1; clone size: .
CDR3 protein: CASSRASGTGLSYEQYF; CDR3 DNA: TGTGCCAGTAGTAGGGCCTCCGGGACAGGGCTCTCCTACGAGCAGTACTTC; V gene: TRBV19; J gene: TRBJ2-7; D gene: TRBD1; clone size: .
CDR3 protein: CASSQDFRSGTSFF; CDR3 DNA: TGCGCCAGCAGCCAAGATTTCCGTTCAGGGACGTCTTTCTTT; V gene: TRBV4-3; J gene: TRBJ1-1; D gene: .; clone size: once
CDR3 protein: CASSRLAGQYEQYF; CDR3 DNA: TGCGCCAGCAGCCGTCTAGCGGGGCAGTACGAGCAGTACTTC; V gene: TRBV4-1; J gene: TRBJ2-7; D gene: TRBD2; clone size: .
CDR3 protein: CASSQAEVQAGGYNEQFF; CDR3 DNA: TGCGCCAGCAGCCAGGCAGAGGTTCAAGCGGGGGGATACAATGAGCAGTTCTTC; V gene: TRBV4-3; J gene: TRBJ2-1; D gene: TRBD2; clone size: .
CDR3 protein: CASSQAINQPQHF; CDR3 DNA: TGCGCCAGCAGCCAAGCGATCAATCAGCCCCAGCATTTT; V gene: TRBV4-1; J gene: TRBJ1-5; D gene: .; clone size: .
CDR3 protein: CASSQSWTGDGYTF; CDR3 DNA: TGCGCCAGCAGTCAATCGTGGACAGGGGATGGCTACACCTTC; V gene: TRBV23-1; J gene: TRBJ1-2; D gene: TRBD1; clone size: .
CDR3 protein: CASSLGAGGGYEQYF; CDR3 DNA: TGTGCCAGCAGCTTAGGGGCCGGGGGAGGGTACGAGCAGTACTTC; V gene: TRBV7-8; J gene: TRBJ2-7; D gene: TRBD2; clone size: once
CDR3 protein: CASSLPGQGVDTIYF; CDR3 DNA: TGTGCCAGCAGCTTGCCGGGACAGGGTGTAGACACCATATATTTT; V gene: TRBV7-2; J gene: TRBJ1-3; D gene: TRBD1; clone size: .
CDR3 protein: CASSYPQGFHEQYF; CDR3 DNA: TGTGCCAGCAGTTACCCACAGGGGTTCCACGAGCAGTACTTC; V gene: TRBV6-6; J gene: TRBJ2-7; D gene: TRBD1; clone size: .
CDR3 protein: CASSELSSSGANVLTF; CDR3 DNA: TGTGCCAGCAGTGAGTTATCTAGCTCTGGGGCCAACGTCCTGACTTTC; V gene: TRBV6-4; J gene: TRBJ2-6; D gene: .; clone size: .
CDR3 protein: CASSLDQQGARSFF; CDR3 DNA: TGCGCCAGCAGCTTGGACCAACAGGGGGCGCGATCTTTCTTT; V gene: TRBV5-1; J gene: TRBJ1-1; D gene: TRBD1; clone size: .
CDR3 protein: CASTETAPYNEQFF; CDR3 DNA: TGTGCCAGCACCGAGACAGCACCTTACAATGAGCAGTTCTTC; V gene: TRBV5-4; J gene: TRBJ2-1; D gene: .; clone size: .
CDR3 protein: CASSSGRGGEQFF; CDR3 DNA: TGTGCCAGCAGTTCCGGGAGGGGTGGTGAGCAGTTCTTC; V gene: TRBV6-6; J gene: TRBJ2-1; D gene: TRBD2; clone size: .
CDR3 protein: CASSPGLRGYTF; CDR3 DNA: TGTGCCAGCAGTCCAGGGTTGAGGGGCTACACCTTC; V gene: TRBV2; J gene: TRBJ1-2; D gene: .; clone size: .
CDR3 protein: CATTRGRGGDEQYF; CDR3 DNA: TGCGCCACCACCCGGGGGAGGGGAGGAGACGAGCAGTACTTC; V gene: TRBV5-1; J gene: TRBJ2-7; D gene: TRBD2; clone size: .
CDR3 protein: CASSFASGGYEQYF; CDR3 DNA: TGTGCCAGCAGCTTTGCGAGCGGGGGGTACGAGCAGTACTTC; V gene: TRBV5-5; J gene: TRBJ2-7; D gene: TRBD2; clone size: .
CDR3 protein: CASSSTALPRLRYGYTF; CDR3 DNA: TGTGCCAGCAGCTCAACAGCGTTACCCCGACTACGCTATGGCTACACCTTC; V gene: TRBV7-9; J gene: TRBJ1-2; D gene: .; clone size: .
CDR3 protein: CASSWTGPGTEAFF; CDR3 DNA: TGTGCCAGCAGCTGGACAGGGCCGGGCACTGAAGCTTTCTTT; V gene: TRBV7-9; J gene: TRBJ1-1; D gene: TRBD1; clone size: .
CDR3 protein: CATSRYRQGRDYGYTF; CDR3 DNA: TGTGCCACCAGCAGGTACAGACAGGGTAGGGACTATGGCTACACCTTC; V gene: TRBV15; J gene: TRBJ1-2; D gene: TRBD1; clone size: .
CDR3 protein: CASSPHQGREAFF; CDR3 DNA: TGTGCCAGCAGCCCTCACCAAGGGAGGGAGGCTTTCTTT; V gene: TRBV7-9; J gene: TRBJ1-1; D gene: .; clone size: few
CDR3 protein: CASSSLDSTVGTQYF; CDR3 DNA: TGCGCCAGCAGCTCCTTGGACAGTACCGTTGGTACGCAGTATTTT; V gene: TRBV5-1; J gene: TRBJ2-3; D gene: .; clone size: .
CDR3 protein: CASSVGPVYEKLFF; CDR3 DNA: TGTGCCAGCAGTGTAGGACCTGTGTATGAAAAACTGTTTTTT; V gene: TRBV6-1; J gene: TRBJ1-4; D gene: .; clone size: .
CDR3 protein: CAWSGEAFNQPQHF; CDR3 DNA: TGTGCCTGGAGTGGAGAGGCGTTCAATCAGCCCCAGCATTTT; V gene: TRBV30; J gene: TRBJ1-5; D gene: .; clone size: few
CDR3 protein: CSVEAPNTGELFF; CDR3 DNA: TGCAGCGTTGAAGCCCCGAACACCGGGGAGCTGTTTTTT; V gene: TRBV29-1; J gene: TRBJ2-2; D gene: .; clone size: .
CDR3 protein: CASSGPGGANTEAFF; CDR3 DNA: TGTGCCAGCAGCGGCCCTGGGGGGGCAAACACTGAAGCTTTCTTT; V gene: TRBV9; J gene: TRBJ1-1; D gene: .; clone size: .
CDR3 protein: CASSLGGSGANVLTF; CDR3 DNA: TGCGCCAGCAGCTTGGGGGGGTCTGGGGCCAACGTCCTGACTTTC; V gene: TRBV5-1; J gene: TRBJ2-6; D gene: .; clone size: .
CDR3 protein: CASSAPVGGEQFF; CDR3 DNA: TGTGCCAGCAGTGCGCCCGTAGGGGGGGAGCAGTTCTTC; V gene: TRBV6-5; J gene: TRBJ2-1; D gene: .; clone size: .
CDR3 protein: CASSRTGWDEQYF; CDR3 DNA: TGTGCCAGCTCCCGGACAGGGTGGGACGAGCAGTACTTC; V gene: TRBV6-5; J gene: TRBJ2-7; D gene: TRBD1; clone size: .
CDR3 protein: CASSPRTGPAGTEAFF; CDR3 DNA: TGTGCCAGCAGCCCTCGGACAGGGCCGGCGGGCACTGAAGCTTTCTTT; V gene: TRBV7-9; J gene: TRBJ1-1; D gene: TRBD1; clone size: .
CDR3 protein: CASSLWTSSGNTIYF; CDR3 DNA: TGTGCCAGCAGCTTATGGACTAGCTCTGGAAACACCATATATTTT; V gene: TRBV7-6; J gene: TRBJ1-3; D gene: .; clone size: once
CDR3 protein: CASSATVNYGYTF; CDR3 DNA: TGTGCCAGCAGTGCGACAGTCAACTATGGCTACACCTTC; V gene: TRBV6-1; J gene: TRBJ1-2; D gene: .; clone size: few
CDR3 protein: CAWGERGGYNEQFF; CDR3 DNA: TGTGCCTGGGGGGAGAGGGGGGGCTACAATGAGCAGTTCTTC; V gene: TRBV30; J gene: TRBJ2-1; D gene: .; clone size: .
CDR3 protein: CSVVTGKAGYTF; CDR3 DNA: TGCAGCGTTGTGACAGGGAAAGCTGGCTACACCTTC; V gene: TRBV29-1; J gene: TRBJ1-2; D gene: TRBD1; clone size: .
CDR3 protein: CAWKRLLAGELFF; CDR3 DNA: TGTGCCTGGAAGAGACTCCTGGCCGGGGAGCTGTTTTTT; V gene: TRBV30; J gene: TRBJ2-2; D gene: .; clone size: .
CDR3 protein: CASSLGPFTAEQYF; CDR3 DNA: TGTGCCAGCAGCTTAGGGCCGTTCACCGCCGAGCAGTACTTC; V gene: TRBV7-2; J gene: TRBJ2-7; D gene: .; clone size: .
CDR3 protein: CARCSPDSIAETQYF; CDR3 DNA: TGTGCCAGATGCTCCCCGGACAGTATCGCGGAGACCCAGTACTTC; V gene: TRBV19; J gene: TRBJ2-5; D gene: .; clone size: .
CDR3 protein: CASSQEGAPSGNTIYF; CDR3 DNA: TGCGCCAGCAGCCAAGAGGGGGCCCCCTCTGGAAACACCATATATTTT; V gene: TRBV4-3; J gene: TRBJ1-3; D gene: .; clone size: .
CDR3 protein: CASSQGGAGSLSGANVLTF; CDR3 DNA: TGCGCCAGCAGCCAAGGGGGAGCAGGTTCACTCTCTGGGGCCAACGTCCTGACTTTC; V gene: TRBV4-3; J gene: TRBJ2-6; D gene: .; clone size: .
CDR3 protein: CASSQALIRINEKLFF; CDR3 DNA: TGCGCCAGCAGCCAAGCTCTTATCAGGATTAATGAAAAACTGTTTTTT; V gene: TRBV4-3; J gene: TRBJ1-4; D gene: .; clone size: .
CDR3 protein: CSVDYSGGKVDTQYF; CDR3 DNA: TGCAGCGTTGACTATAGCGGGGGGAAAGTAGATACGCAGTATTTT; V gene: TRBV29-1; J gene: TRBJ2-3; D gene: TRBD2; clone size: .